One and the same sample provided the 8 T cell receptor beta chains below, sequenced in a study of human T cells and chemical hapten exposure. TCRdb used MiXCR to reprocess the RACE reads, holding one entry per CDR3 protein. The repertoire has tens of thousands of distinct CDR3 sequences, 14% of them found once; the top ten carry 4.6%. Noted time point: pre-sensitization, week 0. The sample's treatment: therapeutic diphenylcyclopropenone sensitization with weekly scalp DPC. The sample was whole blood, taken in connection with sensitization to the hapten diphenylcyclopropenone (DPC). These receptors came from a woman aged 45-65 years with alopecia areata. Some clones in this sample may be carry-over from other donors' samples.

The rearrangement links TRBV2 to TRBJ2-5; D gene unclear. Germline-derived CDR1 and CDR2 are SNHLY and FYNNEI. There are 12 residues in the CDR3. V was pared by 7 bases and J by 1 base, with 7 bases between. CDR3 DNA sequence: TGTGCCAGCATGAAGCGCCAAGAGACCCAGTACTTC. Translated, it gives CASMKRQETQYF.

A few counts support this clonotype. The gene calls are TRBV30 and TRBJ2-2; 7 bases fit TRBD1. Germline V gene sequence: CDR1 GTSNPN, CDR2 SVGIG (reference sequence). The CDR3 totals 14 residues. Losses at the gene ends were 5 bases for V and 7 bases for J; bases not matched to a gene: 10. CDR3 residues: CAWGNRGSDGELFF. The CDR3, as DNA: TGTGCCTGGGGTAACAGGGGAAGCGACGGGGAGCTGTTTTTT.

J is TRBJ2-1 and V is TRBV9; 7 bases are shared with TRBD2. The germline gives CDR1 SGDLS, CDR2 YYNGEE. V was pared by 0 bases and J by 8 bases, with 5 bases of the junction left unmatched. The CDR3 extends over 14 amino acids. The DNA for the CDR3 is TGTGCCAGCAGCGTAGGCGGGAGTCCCTATGAGCAGTTCTTC. This translates into CASSVGGSPYEQFF. Full variable domain (remainder filled in from reference TRBV9 and TRBJ2-1): DSGVTQTPKHLITATGQRVTLRCSPRSGDLSVYWYQQSLDQGLQFLIQYYNGEERAKGNILERFSAQQFPDLHSELNLSSLELGDSALYFCASSVGGSPYEQFFGPGTRLTVL.

This clonotype was found a few times. The genes are TRBV6-1 and TRBJ1-1; tentatively, D is TRBD1 (6 bases). V lost 6 bases and J lost 2, with 10 bases in between. The CDR3 is 13 amino acids. Germline-derived CDR1 and CDR2 are MNHNS and SASEGT. CDR3 sequence (DNA): TGTGCCAGCAGGGACAGAAGAAACACTGAAGCTTTCTTT. Translated: CASRDRRNTEAFF.

This chain joins TRBV6-6 and TRBJ2-7, with D possibly being TRBD2 (6 bases). CDR1 is MNHNY and CDR2 is SVGAGI in the germline V gene (reference sequence). Trimming removed 3 bases from V and 5 bases from J, with 26 bases in between. This CDR3 is 18 amino acids long. CDR3 sequence reads: CASSYVAESMITVDEQYF. CDR3 coding DNA: TGTGCCAGCAGTTATGTAGCGGAGTCCATGATTACGGTCGACGAGCAGTACTTC.

Only a few counts were recorded for this clonotype. The chain joins TRBV29-1 to TRBJ2-7; 8 bases fit TRBD1. Trimming removed 6 bases from V and 4 bases from J; junction bases left unmatched: 11. The CDR3 has 14 residues. Germline CDR1 SQVTM, CDR2 ANQGSEA. The CDR3 region has the DNA TGCAGCGTCTCCCAGGGACAGGCCCCTTACGAGCAGTACTTC. Translated: CSVSQGQAPYEQYF.

This clonotype was detected only a few times. The chain has TRBV6-2 or TRBV6-3 and TRBJ2-7; D is perhaps TRBD1 or TRBD2 (5 bases each). Germline values: CDR1 MNHEY, CDR2 SVGEGT. The ends were cut back, 4 bases at V and 0 bases at J, with 10 bases in the middle. The CDR3 is made up of 14 amino acids. CDR3: CASSSGTISYEQYF. CDR3 coding DNA: TGTGCCAGCAGTTCCGGGACCATCTCCTACGAGCAGTACTTC.

The chain couples TRBV6-2 or TRBV6-3 to TRBJ1-2; perhaps TRBD1 as D (5 bases). Germline V gives CDR1 MNHEY, CDR2 SVGEGT. The V end lost 6 bases, the J end lost 3 bases, and 17 bases lay between the germline ends. There are 15 residues in the CDR3. CDR3 amino acids: CASRQQVPSDYGYTF. The CDR3 region has the DNA TGTGCCAGCAGGCAACAGGTCCCTAGCGACTATGGCTACACCTTC.